These T cell receptor beta chains were read from a single sample in a study of beta chain features in type 1 diabetes. Profiled with immunoSEQ multiplex PCR; TCRdb holds only in-frame clones, not every one. Of roughly 40,000 clones listed, 64% are singletons. The specimen sequenced was Tregs from blood. Source of these receptors: a woman younger than 45 in good health. CDR3s include the opening cysteine and the closing phenylalanine or tryptophan. Each record gives: V gene, J gene, D gene, clone size, CDR3 DNA, CDR3 protein. The D gene is left open where the match is weak. Where a row states a size, it is once, few, many or the class of an expanded clone; other rows omit it.

>TRBV4-2|TRBJ1-1|.|.
TGTGCCAGCAGCGCCCGGGCTGAAGCTTTCTTT
CASSARAEAFF
>TRBV15|TRBJ2-7|TRBD1|few
TGTGCCACCAGCAGCTCCAGTGGGGGACAGGGGAGGAACGAGCAGTACTTC
CATSSSSGGQGRNEQYF
>TRBV7-2|TRBJ2-7|TRBD2|few
TGTGCCAGCAGCTTAGCAGCGGGAGTAAACTACGAGCAGTACTTC
CASSLAAGVNYEQYF
>TRBV2|TRBJ2-6|TRBD2|few
TGTGCCAGCAGGGGGACTAGGGCTGGGGCCAACGTCCTGACTTTC
CASRGTRAGANVLTF
>TRBV28|TRBJ1-5|.|.
TGTGCCAGCAGCCGACATGACAATCAGCCCCAGCATTTT
CASSRHDNQPQHF
>TRBV5-1|TRBJ1-5|TRBD1|.
TGCGCCAGCAGCTGGACAGGGGAGAGCAATCAGCCCCAGCATTTT
CASSWTGESNQPQHF
>TRBV29-1|TRBJ1-1|TRBD1|.
TGCAGCGTAAGACAGGGGGGCACTGAAGCTTTCTTT
CSVRQGGTEAFF
>TRBV30|TRBJ2-1|TRBD2|.
TGTGCCTGGGGCCCCCGGCCGCGTCTAGCGGGAGACCTCTACAATGAGCAGTTCTTC
CAWGPRPRLAGDLYNEQFF
>TRBV5-4|TRBJ1-2|TRBD1|once
TGTGCCAGCAGCGCTTCGGGGACAGGGGGCGCGAGTGGCTACACCTTC
CASSASGTGGASGYTF
>TRBV7-8|TRBJ2-2|TRBD2|.
TGTGCCAGCAGCTTAGGGGGACGGGGGGCCGGGGAGCTGTTTTTT
CASSLGGRGAGELFF
>TRBV18|TRBJ2-7|TRBD1|.
TGTGCCAGCTCACCACTCCAGGGGGAGTCCTACGAGCAGTACTTC
CASSPLQGESYEQYF
>TRBV4-2|TRBJ2-3|TRBD1|.
TGTGCCAGCAGCCAGGGACAGCCATTCGCCGGGGATACGCAGTATTTT
CASSQGQPFAGDTQYF
>TRBV7-2|TRBJ2-1|.|few
TGTGCCAGCAGCTCAAGGGAGGCTAAACGCGATGAGCAGTTCTTC
CASSSREAKRDEQFF
>TRBV7-3|TRBJ2-6|.|.
TGTGCCAGCAGCATTCCACAGGGCGCGGGTGCCTCTGGGGCCAACGTCCTGACTTTC
CASSIPQGAGASGANVLTF
>TRBV7-9|TRBJ2-7|.|.
TGTGCCAGCAGCTTATACGGGAGCGCCTACGAGCAGTACTTC
CASSLYGSAYEQYF
>TRBV27|TRBJ2-1|TRBD2|.
TGTGCCAGCGGAACCAAGCGGGACGTGGCATACAATGAGCAGTTCTTC
CASGTKRDVAYNEQFF
>TRBV18|TRBJ2-1|TRBD2|.
TGTGCCAGCTCACCGCGCCGACTAGCGGATGAGCAGTTCTTC
CASSPRRLADEQFF
>TRBV25-1|TRBJ2-1|.|medium-sized
TGTGCCAGCAGTGAATACATCCACTCCTACAATGAGCAGTTCTTC
CASSEYIHSYNEQFF
>TRBV7-2|TRBJ2-3|.|.
TGTGCCAGCAGCTTAGCGAGGTACCCTAGGACAGATACGCAGTATTTT
CASSLARYPRTDTQYF
>TRBV7-3|TRBJ2-1|.|.
TGTGCCAGCAGCCCAGTTAACCACCACAGCAATGAGCAGTTCTTC
CASSPVNHHSNEQFF
>TRBV5-4|TRBJ1-3|.|.
TGTGCCAGCAGCTTGATGTCAGCTGGAAACACCATATATTTT
CASSLMSAGNTIYF
>TRBV7-2|TRBJ2-1|TRBD2|.
TGTGCCAGCAGCTTGTGGGGGAGGGCCTTCGTAAATGAGCAGTTCTTC
CASSLWGRAFVNEQFF
>TRBV4-3|TRBJ2-3|.|.
TGCGCCAGCAGCTATGCCCAGGGAATGCGCACAGATACGCAGTATTTT
CASSYAQGMRTDTQYF
>TRBV19|TRBJ2-1|TRBD2|.
TGTGCCAGTAGTATTTCGGCTAGCGGGAAGGTTGCCCTGTTCTTC
CASSISASGKVALFF
>TRBV7-3|TRBJ2-3|TRBD2|.
TGTGCCAGCAGCTTAACGGCTAGCGGGAGTGGTGATACGCAGTATTTT
CASSLTASGSGDTQYF
>TRBV28|TRBJ2-1|TRBD2|.
TGTGCCAGCAGGAGGCCGGGACTCGGGGGGTACAATGAGCAGTTCTTC
CASRRPGLGGYNEQFF
>TRBV10-2|TRBJ2-7|TRBD1|.
TGCGCCAGCAGTTCTGGACAGGGAAGCTCCTACGAGCAGTACTTC
CASSSGQGSSYEQYF
>TRBV4-3|TRBJ2-7|.|.
TGCGCCAGCAGCCAAGATAGGGGATACGAGCAGTACTTC
CASSQDRGYEQYF
>TRBV6-4|TRBJ1-1|.|.
TGTGCCAGCAGTGACGGGCAGGGTAACACTGAAGCTTTCTTT
CASSDGQGNTEAFF
>TRBV10-1|TRBJ2-3|TRBD2|once
TGCGCCAGCAGTGAGTTTTGGGGACTAGCGGGGGAACACACAGATACGCAGTATTTT
CASSEFWGLAGEHTDTQYF
>TRBV28|TRBJ2-1|.|.
TGTGCCAGCAGTTGGCTAGCGCCCACCTACAATGAGCAGTTCTTC
CASSWLAPTYNEQFF
>TRBV5-1|TRBJ2-1|TRBD1|.
TGCGCCAGCAGCCCGGGACAGGGGGCACCCAATGAGCAGTTCTTC
CASSPGQGAPNEQFF